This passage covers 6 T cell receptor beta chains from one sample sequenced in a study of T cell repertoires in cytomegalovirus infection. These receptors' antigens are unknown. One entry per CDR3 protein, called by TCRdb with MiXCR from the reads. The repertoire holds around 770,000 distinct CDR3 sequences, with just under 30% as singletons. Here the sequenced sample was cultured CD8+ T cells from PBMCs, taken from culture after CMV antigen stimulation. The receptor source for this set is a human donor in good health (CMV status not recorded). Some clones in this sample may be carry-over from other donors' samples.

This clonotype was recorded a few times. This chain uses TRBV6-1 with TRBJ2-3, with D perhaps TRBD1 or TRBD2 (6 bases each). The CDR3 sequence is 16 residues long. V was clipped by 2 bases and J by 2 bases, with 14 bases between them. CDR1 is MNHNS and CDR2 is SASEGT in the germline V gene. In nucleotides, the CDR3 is TGTGCCAGCAGTGAACGGGGGCCAGGGGTCACAGATACGCAGTATTTT. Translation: CASSERGPGVTDTQYF.

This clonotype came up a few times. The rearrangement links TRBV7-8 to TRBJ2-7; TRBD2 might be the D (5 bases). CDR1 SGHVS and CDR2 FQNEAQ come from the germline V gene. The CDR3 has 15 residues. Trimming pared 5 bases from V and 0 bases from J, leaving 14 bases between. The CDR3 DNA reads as TGTGCCAGCAGCACCCGGACGGGGAGCTCCTACGAGCAGTACTTC. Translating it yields CASSTRTGSSYEQYF.

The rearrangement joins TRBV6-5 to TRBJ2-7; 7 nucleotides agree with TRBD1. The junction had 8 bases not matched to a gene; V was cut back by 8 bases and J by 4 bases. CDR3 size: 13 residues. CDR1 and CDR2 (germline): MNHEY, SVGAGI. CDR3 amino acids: CASWDSGSYEQYF. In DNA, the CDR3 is TGTGCCAGCTGGGACAGTGGGTCTTACGAGCAGTACTTC.

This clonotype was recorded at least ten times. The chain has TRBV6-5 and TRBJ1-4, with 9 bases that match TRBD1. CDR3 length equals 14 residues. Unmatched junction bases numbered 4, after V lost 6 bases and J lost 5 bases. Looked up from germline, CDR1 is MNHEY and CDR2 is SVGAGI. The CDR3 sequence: CASSRGQGNEKLFF. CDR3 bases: TGTGCCAGCAGCCGCGGACAGGGGAATGAAAAACTGTTTTTT.

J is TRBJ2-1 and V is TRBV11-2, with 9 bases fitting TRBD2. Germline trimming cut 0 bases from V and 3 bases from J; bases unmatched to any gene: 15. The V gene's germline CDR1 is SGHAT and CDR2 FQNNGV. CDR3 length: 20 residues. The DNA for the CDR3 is TGTGCCAGCAGCTTAGATACGGGCTCGGGCGGGGGGGCAATCTACAATGAGCAGTTCTTC. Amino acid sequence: CASSLDTGSGGGAIYNEQFF.

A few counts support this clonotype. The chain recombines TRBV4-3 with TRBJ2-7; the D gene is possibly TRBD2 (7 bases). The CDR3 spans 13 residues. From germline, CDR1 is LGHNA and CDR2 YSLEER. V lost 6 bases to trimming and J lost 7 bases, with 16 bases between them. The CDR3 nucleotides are TGCGCCAGCAGTTCCTCCCGGGGGGCAGAGCAGTACGTC. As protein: CASSSSRGAEQYV.